The 17 T cell receptor beta chains given below trace back to one sample, sequenced in a study of blood T cell repertoires in COVID-19. TCRdb's table, derived via immunoSEQ multiplex PCR, lists solely in-frame clones and lacks some. Here the sample spans some 270,000 clones, approximately 91% being singletons. The sequencing input was PBMCs or T cells enriched from blood (not recorded which). Receptors originate from a woman in her forties who had recovered from COVID-19.

The CDR3 nucleotides are TGTGCCAGCAGCCCCCCGGGGGGCCACTCCTACAATGAGCAGTTCTTC. Translating gives CASSPPGGHSYNEQFF. The V call is TRBV7-9, the J call TRBJ2-1; weak D call: TRBD2 (7 bases). The CDR3 has 16 amino acids. The V gene's germline CDR1 is SEHNR and CDR2 FQNEAQ (reference sequence). Trimming cost V 5 bases and J 0 bases, with 14 bases left between them.

This clone was detected once. The rearrangement links TRBV14 to TRBJ1-1; TRBD1 aligns across 9 bases. This CDR3 spans 14 amino acids. Trimming cost V 4 bases and J 10 bases; bases outside gene matches: 10. Germline V CDR1 and CDR2: SGHDN, FVKESK. CDR3 loop: CASSPRWTGERAFF. In DNA form, the CDR3 reads TGTGCCAGCAGCCCAAGATGGACAGGGGAAAGAGCTTTCTTT.

The V gene is TRBV4-2, the J gene TRBJ1-2; 8 nucleotides agree with TRBD1. Germline assignment: CDR1 LGHNA and CDR2 YNFKEQ. This CDR3 is built from 16 residues. V lost 0 bases and J lost 4; bases outside the gene matches: 7. The CDR3 reads CASSQDLQGAGYGYTF. The CDR3 coding sequence is TGTGCCAGCAGCCAAGATCTCCAGGGGGCGGGCTATGGCTACACCTTC.

J is TRBJ2-3 and V is TRBV7-3; TRBD1 is a possible D gene (5 bases). The CDR3 contains 17 residues. Germline CDR1 reads SGHTA; CDR2 reads FQGTGA. Trimming pared 5 bases from V and 2 bases from J, leaving 20 bases between. CDR3: CASSPLDGAYSTDTQYF. DNA for the CDR3: TGTGCCAGCAGCCCCCTAGATGGGGCCTACTCCACAGATACGCAGTATTTT.

A single count supports this clone. This chain joins TRBV19 and TRBJ2-1; 8 bases are shared with TRBD2. There are 15 residues in the CDR3. Germline V lookup: CDR1 LNHDA, CDR2 SQIVND (reference sequence). J gave up 3 bases and V 3 bases, and 4 bases lay outside the gene matches. CDR3 sequence: CASSISSGFYNEQFF. The CDR3, as DNA: TGTGCCAGTAGTATCTCTAGCGGGTTCTACAATGAGCAGTTCTTC.

The CDR3 nucleotides read TGTGCCTGGAGTGGGTTAGACAGGGGGAGCAATCAGCCCCAGCATTTT. It translates to CAWSGLDRGSNQPQHF. The V and J genes are TRBV30 and TRBJ1-5; 9 bases are shared with TRBD1. The CDR3 loop spans 16 amino acids. V dropped 1 base and J dropped 1; count of bases not matched to a gene: 5. Germline V gene data show CDR1 as GTSNPN and CDR2 as SVGIG (reference sequence). The entire variable domain, with the rest obtained from reference TRBV30 and TRBJ1-5, is as follows: SQTIHQWPATLVQPVGSPLSLECTVEGTSNPNLYWYRQAAGRGLQLLFYSVGIGQISSEVPQNLSASRPQDRQFILSSKKLLLSDSGFYLCAWSGLDRGSNQPQHFGDGTRLSIL.

This rearrangement joins TRBV28 to TRBJ2-3; TRBD2 matches 10 bases. J lost 5 bases, V lost 7 bases, and 12 bases had no gene match. CDR3 size: 16 residues. Per germline, CDR1 MDHEN and CDR2 SYDVKM. For the CDR3, the DNA is TGTGCCAGCACACAAGGCACTAGCGGGGATGGAGATACGCAGTATTTT. As protein: CASTQGTSGDGDTQYF.

V gene TRBV5-1 combines with J gene TRBJ2-1; D might be TRBD1 (5 bases). This CDR3 is 17 amino acids long. V lost 0 bases to trimming and J lost 14 bases, with 27 bases between them. Germline CDR1 reads SGHRS; CDR2 reads YFSETQ. The CDR3 sequence is CASSLGTGARVYAHKFF. DNA of the CDR3: TGCGCCAGCAGCTTGGGTACAGGCGCAAGGGTTTACGCACATAAGTTCTTC.

J is TRBJ1-2 and V is TRBV4-1, with unresolved D. V was cut by 1 base and J by 4 bases, with 16 bases left in between. The CDR3 spans 16 residues. Germline loops: CDR1 MGHRA, CDR2 YSYEKL. This CDR3 reads CASSQGVSRSGYGYTF. The CDR3 bases are TGCGCCAGCAGCCAAGGAGTGTCGAGGTCGGGCTATGGCTACACCTTC.

This clone was detected only once. The chain joins TRBV7-9 to TRBJ2-2, with D tentatively TRBD1 (6 bases). Deletions cut 1 base from V and 11 bases from J, with 17 bases between. Germline lookup yields CDR1 SEHNR and CDR2 FQNEAQ (reference sequence). This CDR3 region has 15 residues. In nucleotides, the CDR3 is TGTGCCAGCAGCTTAGGGGACACACCGAAGGGAGAGCTGTTTTTT. Amino acids: CASSLGDTPKGELFF.

This sequence joins TRBV18 and TRBJ2-3; 9 bases fit TRBD1. This CDR3 is built from 17 residues. The V segment lost 1 base and the J segment 1 base; nucleotides outside the gene matches: 6. Germline V gene data show CDR1 as KGHSH and CDR2 as LQKENI. This chain's CDR3 is CASSPLPRDRGTDTQYF. DNA of the CDR3: TGTGCCAGCTCACCACTTCCCCGGGACAGGGGCACAGATACGCAGTATTTT.

The CDR3 coding sequence is TGTGCCAGCAGCCCGGAGGGCTCTGGGGCCAACGTCCTGACTTTC. Protein: CASSPEGSGANVLTF. The chain recombines TRBV7-9 with TRBJ2-6; TRBD2 is a possible D gene (6 bases). From germline, CDR1 is SEHNR and CDR2 FQNEAQ (reference sequence). The CDR3 covers 15 residues. Trimming removed 5 bases at V and 0 bases at J, with 8 bases between.

The rearrangement links TRBV5-1 to TRBJ1-1; 9 bases map to TRBD1. V trimming: 4 bases; J trimming: 4 bases; junction bases outside the gene matches: 14. Germline loops: CDR1 SGHRS, CDR2 YFSETQ. The CDR3 is made up of 17 amino acids. DNA for the CDR3: TGCGCCAGCAGCCTGGCCGGGACAGGGACGATAGGCACTGAAGCTTTCTTT. Protein: CASSLAGTGTIGTEAFF.

The V and J genes are TRBV7-3 and TRBJ1-2; a weak D match, TRBD1 (6 bases). V lost 2 bases, J lost 0 bases, and 10 bases lay in between. Germline V gene sequence: CDR1 SGHTA, CDR2 FQGTGA. The CDR3 loop spans 15 amino acids. CDR3 nucleotides: TGTGCCAGCAGCTTACAGGACAGAACTAACTATGGCTACACCTTC. This encodes CASSLQDRTNYGYTF.

V is TRBV5-6 and J is TRBJ1-1; tentatively, D is TRBD1 (5 bases). The CDR3 runs to 12 residues. Germline V lookup: CDR1 SGHDT, CDR2 YYEEEE. Trimming cost V 0 bases and J 10 bases, with 10 bases left between them. The CDR3 DNA sequence: TGTGCCAGCAGCTTGGGGGATAGGGGAGCTTTCTTT. Amino acids: CASSLGDRGAFF. The full variable domain, with the rest looked up from reference TRBV5-6 and TRBJ1-1, is DAGVTQSPTHLIKTRGQQVTLRCSPKSGHDTVSWYQQALGQGPQFIFQYYEEEERQRGNFPDRFSGHQFPNYSSELNVNALLLGDSALYLCASSLGDRGAFFGQGTRLTVV.

This chain connects TRBV2 to TRBJ1-5, with D tentatively TRBD1 (6 bases). Germline V lookup: CDR1 SNHLY, CDR2 FYNNEI. The germline V and J ends were trimmed by 2 bases and 11 bases, with 16 bases remaining between them. This CDR3 has 14 amino acids. Here the CDR3 reads CASSEIRGPGAQHF. CDR3 sequence (DNA): TGTGCCAGCAGTGAAATTCGAGGTCCAGGGGCCCAGCATTTT. Based on the CDR3 plus reference TRBV2 and TRBJ1-5, the full variable domain is EPEVTQTPSHQVTQMGQEVILRCVPISNHLYFYWYRQILGQKVEFLVSFYNNEISEKSEIFDDQFSVERPDGSNFTLKIRSTKLEDSAMYFCASSEIRGPGAQHFGDGTRLSIL.

This CDR3 reads CASGDPTGVNYGYTF. CDR3 nucleotides: TGTGCTAGTGGCGACCCGACAGGGGTAAACTATGGCTACACCTTC. V is TRBV12-5 and J is TRBJ1-2; 8 bases line up with TRBD1. Germline CDR1 LGHNT, CDR2 FRNRAP. V shed 6 bases, J shed 2 bases, and the junction held 8 bases outside the gene matches. The CDR3 runs 15 residues.